This TCR beta chain came from a study of T cell clones after liver transplantation. Method: immunoSEQ multiplex PCR; TCRdb's copy keeps in-frame clones and lacks some. The data show 9,200 or so clones, around four fifths seen once. CDR1 is SEHNR and CDR2 is FQNEAQ in the germline V gene (reference sequence). This CDR3 is built from 13 residues. V shed 3 bases and J shed 3 bases, with 6 bases lying between them. This sample comprised CD8+ T cells from blood, obtained at the 22-month timepoint. This TCR came from a human patient who received a liver transplant. The T cells may partly be graft donor cells. The chain uses TRBV7-9 and TRBJ2-4; no firm D call. CDR3 residues: CASSFRGKNIQYF. The CDR3, as DNA: TGTGCCAGCAGCTTTAGAGGCAAAAACATTCAGTACTTC.